One sample yielded the 28 T cell receptor beta chains listed below, sequenced in a study of neurological immune-mediated disorders. TCRdb independently ran MiXCR on the 5' RACE reads; one entry per CDR3 protein. The data hold about 51,000 distinct CDR3 sequences, with about 15% observed a single time. The specimen was PBMCs. The receptor source for this set is a man aged 55-75 years in good health.

The rearrangement joins TRBV9 to TRBJ1-1; D remains ambiguous. Germline CDR1 SGDLS, CDR2 YYNGEE. The CDR3 runs 15 residues. The V and J ends lost 0 bases and 1 base respectively, with 10 bases between them. CDR3 amino acids: CASSVVNDGNTEAFF. CDR3 sequence (DNA): TGTGCCAGCAGCGTAGTCAACGACGGGAACACTGAAGCTTTCTTT.

In this sample, this clonotype turned up many times. The rearrangement joins TRBV12-3 or TRBV12-4 to TRBJ1-3, with 7 bases fitting TRBD1. This CDR3 has 15 amino acids. The V gene end was trimmed by 6 bases and the J gene end by 0 bases; junction bases not matched to a gene: 5. CDR3 in amino acids: CASSQGTVSGNTIYF. CDR3 DNA sequence: TGTGCCAGCAGCCAAGGGACAGTCTCTGGAAACACCATATATTTT.

The rearrangement links TRBV30 to TRBJ2-3; 10 bases are shared with TRBD2. V shed 4 bases and J 2 bases; nucleotides not matched to a gene: 18. This CDR3 spans 19 amino acids. Looked up from germline, CDR1 is GTSNPN and CDR2 is SVGIG (reference sequence). The CDR3 sequence is CAWIKGASGSTFLTDTQYF. In nucleotides, the CDR3 is TGTGCCTGGATAAAAGGGGCTAGCGGGAGCACATTCCTCACAGATACGCAGTATTTT.

This clonotype was observed at least ten times. The chain recombines TRBV5-1 with TRBJ1-1; 7 nucleotides agree with TRBD1. Per the germline V gene, CDR1 is SGHRS and CDR2 is YFSETQ. The CDR3 covers 15 residues. J gave up 1 base and V 5 bases, and 8 bases lay outside the gene matches. The CDR3 is CASRVGTVKNTEAFF. The CDR3 DNA is TGCGCCAGCAGAGTAGGGACAGTCAAGAACACTGAAGCTTTCTTT.

This clonotype showed up many times. The chain carries TRBV18 and TRBJ2-7, with D tentatively TRBD1 (6 bases). V dropped 5 bases and J dropped 4 bases, with 12 bases sitting between them. Germline V gene lookup returns CDR1 KGHSH and CDR2 LQKENI. This CDR3 is 13 amino acids long. Here the CDR3 DNA reads TGTGCCAGCTCATCAGGGGATAGTTACGAGCAGTACTTC. Its protein product is CASSSGDSYEQYF.

This clonotype was recorded many times. The chain is built from TRBV20-1 and TRBJ2-2; TRBD1 or TRBD2 may be the D gene (7 bases each). Trimming cost V 3 bases and J 7 bases, with 18 bases left between them. Germline V CDR1 and CDR2: DFQATT, SNEGSKA (reference sequence). The length of the CDR3 is 15 residues. CDR3 region: CSASLLPGGGGELFF. Here the CDR3 DNA reads TGCAGTGCTAGCTTACTTCCAGGGGGGGGCGGGGAGCTGTTTTTT.

By share of the sample, this clonotype is medium-sized. V and J are TRBV5-6 and TRBJ2-7; TRBD1 is a possible D gene (6 bases). With 2 bases removed from V and 5 bases from J, the gap between germline ends came to 11 bases. The CDR3 has 13 residues. Germline CDR1 SGHDT, CDR2 YYEEEE. This chain's CDR3 is CASSLTGNDEQYF. The CDR3 nucleotides read TGTGCCAGCAGCTTAACAGGGAACGACGAGCAGTACTTC.

This clonotype was seen at least ten times. The J gene is TRBJ1-1, the V gene TRBV5-1, with unresolved D. V was cut by 2 bases and J by 3 bases, with 8 bases left in between. CDR1 and CDR2 (germline): SGHRS, YFSETQ. The CDR3 has 13 amino acids. The CDR3 DNA reads as TGCGCCAGCAGCTTAGGGTGGGACACTGAAGCTTTCTTT. Its translation is CASSLGWDTEAFF.

Ten or more counts support this clonotype. The J gene is TRBJ2-7, the V gene TRBV5-6; perhaps TRBD1 as D (5 bases). CDR3 size: 14 residues. The germline CDR1 and CDR2 sequences are SGHDT and YYEEEE. Trimming shortened V by 4 bases and J by 3 bases, and 14 bases separated the two germline ends. The CDR3 loop is CASSQVGVVYEQYF. For the CDR3, the DNA is TGTGCCAGCAGCCAGGTAGGGGTTGTCTACGAGCAGTACTTC.

The table lists this clonotype with many counts. J is TRBJ1-1 and V is TRBV14, with a possible D match to TRBD1 (5 bases). Germline CDR1 reads SGHDN; CDR2 reads FVKESK. This CDR3 has 12 residues. The V end lost 3 bases, the J end lost 6 bases, and 8 bases lay between the germline ends. CDR3 protein: CASSHWGPEAFF. In DNA form, the CDR3 reads TGTGCCAGCAGCCACTGGGGCCCTGAAGCTTTCTTT.

This clonotype has ten or more counts. The chain links TRBV12-3 or TRBV12-4 to TRBJ2-2; D is possibly TRBD2 (5 bases). Trimming stripped 5 bases from V and 0 bases from J, with 10 bases between. This CDR3 is 15 amino acids long. CDR3 nucleotides: TGTGCCAGCAGTCGTAGCGAGGCGAACACCGGGGAGCTGTTTTTT. This sequence encodes CASSRSEANTGELFF.

As regards this clonotype: A single base separates this from a much larger clone, so it may be a read error. CDR3 bases: TGCAGCGTTGAAACGGCAGAGCCTATCACAGATACGCAGTATTTT. As protein: CSVETAEPITDTQYF. The chain uses TRBV29-1 and TRBJ2-3; D gene unclear. The germline V and J ends were trimmed by 2 bases and 2 bases, with 14 bases remaining between them. This CDR3 comprises 15 residues. The germline gives CDR1 SQVTM, CDR2 ANQGSEA.

At least ten counts were recorded for this clonotype. The chain uses TRBV5-1 and TRBJ2-5; D perhaps matches TRBD1 (6 bases). Trimming stripped 3 bases from V and 2 bases from J, with 14 bases between. CDR1 is SGHRS and CDR2 is YFSETQ in the germline V gene. There are 15 residues in the CDR3. The CDR3 DNA is TGCGCCAGCAGCTCTCAGGGGCTACCTCAAGAGACCCAGTACTTC. Protein product: CASSSQGLPQETQYF.

This clonotype occurred many times. This chain joins TRBV10-3 and TRBJ2-7, with TRBD2 matching over 10 bases. V was clipped by 6 bases and J by 5 bases; unmatched bases: 13. CDR3 length equals 16 residues. Germline V gene sequence: CDR1 ENHRY, CDR2 SYGVKD. This CDR3 is CAIREGLASDEDEQYF. CDR3 sequence (DNA): TGTGCCATCAGAGAGGGACTAGCGAGCGATGAAGACGAGCAGTACTTC.

This clonotype was found many times. The chain combines TRBV12-3 or TRBV12-4 with TRBJ2-3, with no clear D. The CDR3 length is 14 residues. V was clipped by 7 bases and J by 6 bases, with 17 bases between them. Written as DNA, the CDR3 is TGTGCCAGCACCTACCGCCGGCTCACGGATACGCAGTATTTT. It translates to CASTYRRLTDTQYF.

This clonotype came up a few times. The chain recombines TRBV29-1 with TRBJ2-3; D is unclear. Germline V CDR1 and CDR2: SQVTM, ANQGSEA. Trimming removed 2 bases at V and 1 base at J, with 7 bases between. The CDR3 is 13 residues long. Written as DNA, the CDR3 is TGCAGCGTTGAAATCGTGCGCACAGATACGCAGTATTTT. It codes for CSVEIVRTDTQYF.

This clonotype was detected ten times or more. V and J are TRBV11-2 and TRBJ1-1; D unresolved. Germline V gives CDR1 SGHAT, CDR2 FQNNGV. V lost 1 base to trimming and J lost 8 bases, with 14 bases between them. CDR3 length equals 14 residues. The CDR3 DNA follows: TGTGCCAGCAGCTTAGGAGTGGAGACATCAGAAGCTTTCTTT. Translation gives CASSLGVETSEAFF.

As for this clonotype: Possible read error: a much larger clone is one base away. The rearrangement uses TRBV18 and TRBJ2-5; a weak D match, TRBD2 (5 bases). The CDR3 runs 13 residues. The germline gives CDR1 KGHSH, CDR2 LQKENI. V shed 5 bases and J shed 5 bases, with 12 bases lying between them. This CDR3 reads CASSAGLGETQYF. In DNA, the CDR3 is TGTGCCAGCTCAGCGGGTCTCGGGGAGACCCAGTACTTC.

At least ten counts were recorded for this clonotype. The rearrangement uses TRBV5-1 and TRBJ2-1; perhaps TRBD1 as D (6 bases). The germline V gene encodes CDR1 SGHRS and CDR2 YFSETQ. This CDR3 has 14 amino acids. V lost 0 bases to trimming and J lost 3 bases, with 7 bases between them. The CDR3: CASSLGDNYNEQFF. As DNA, the CDR3 is TGCGCCAGCAGCTTGGGGGACAACTACAATGAGCAGTTCTTC.

By sample fraction, this clonotype is medium-sized. V usage is TRBV12-3 or TRBV12-4 and J usage is TRBJ2-3; D gene ambiguous. Trimming pared 5 bases from V and 10 bases from J, leaving 10 bases between. CDR3 length equals 11 residues. The CDR3 region has the DNA TGTGCCAGCAGTCCTGGTCGCGCGCAGTATTTT. Amino acid sequence: CASSPGRAQYF.

This clonotype was counted only a few times. This chain links TRBV28 with TRBJ2-1; 9 positions match TRBD1. The germline V gene encodes CDR1 MDHEN and CDR2 SYDVKM. This CDR3 comprises 15 residues. The ends lost 7 bases at V and 3 bases at J; junction bases unmatched: 7. CDR3 coding DNA: TGTGCCAGCACTATCCGGGACAGGGTCTACAATGAGCAGTTCTTC. Its translation: CASTIRDRVYNEQFF.

At least ten counts were recorded for this clonotype. J is TRBJ2-3 and V is TRBV7-2; TRBD2 is a possible D gene (5 bases). V lost 6 bases and J lost 6, with 7 bases in between. The CDR3 runs to 11 residues. Germline-derived CDR1 and CDR2 are SGHTA and FQGNSA. The CDR3 here is CASRRGDTQYF. DNA for the CDR3: TGTGCCAGCAGGCGCGGGGATACGCAGTATTTT.

This clonotype was seen at least ten times. CDR3: CASSLAAGGISYEQYF. The CDR3 DNA reads as TGCGCCAGCAGCTTGGCGGCGGGAGGGATTTCCTACGAGCAGTACTTC. The chain employs TRBV5-1 and TRBJ2-7; 9 positions agree with TRBD2. This CDR3 spans 16 amino acids. Germline assignment: CDR1 SGHRS and CDR2 YFSETQ. J lost 1 base, V lost 0 bases, and 5 bases had no gene match.

This clonotype was found many times. The V gene is TRBV14, the J gene TRBJ2-7; D call uncertain. CDR3 size: 12 residues. CDR1 is SGHDN and CDR2 is FVKESK in the germline V gene. The V gene lost 3 bases and the J gene lost 7 bases, with 10 bases spanning the gap. The CDR3 bases are TGTGCCAGCAGCCAGTTACGGTGGGAGCAGTACTTC. This sequence encodes CASSQLRWEQYF.

This clonotype was recorded at least ten times. A read error may account for a junction end that differs from germline. This sequence joins TRBV4-3 and TRBJ2-7; 8 bases align to TRBD1. Germline V gene lookup returns CDR1 LGHNA and CDR2 YSLEER. The CDR3 length is 11 residues. CDR3 nucleotides: TGCGCCAGCAGCCCGGGACAGGCGGACACCTTC. Its protein is CASSPGQADTF.

This clonotype came up many times. The gene calls are TRBV7-2 and TRBJ2-5; TRBD2 matches at 10 bases. After removal of 5 bases from V and 10 bases from J, the junction contained 7 bases not matched to a gene. Per germline, CDR1 SGHTA and CDR2 FQGNSA. The CDR3 has 13 residues. In nucleotides, the CDR3 is TGTGCCAGCAGCCCTCACCAGCGGGAGGGCCAGTACTTC. This gives the protein CASSPHQREGQYF.

The V and J genes are TRBV28 and TRBJ2-1; D is uncertain. CDR1 is MDHEN, CDR2 SYDVKM, per germline. The CDR3 spans 14 residues. V lost 4 bases, J lost 6 bases, and 13 bases lay in between. The CDR3 DNA follows: TGTGCCAGCAGTTCCCTTCCTGTTATCAATGAGCAGTTCTTC. It translates to CASSSLPVINEQFF.

This clonotype was recorded many times. The chain links TRBV7-8 to TRBJ1-2; tentative D call: TRBD1 (6 bases). Per germline, CDR1 SGHVS and CDR2 FQNEAQ. V was shortened by 5 bases and J by 8 bases, with 15 bases between the two germline ends. The CDR3 totals 13 residues. The DNA for the CDR3 is TGTGCCAGCAGCCCCGGACAGCAGGGCGGCTACACCTTC. Translated: CASSPGQQGGYTF.